Below, 14 T cell receptor beta chains from the same sample are listed, as sequenced in a study of identical twins. MiXCR, run by TCRdb on the 5' RACE reads, gives a single entry per CDR3 protein. The sample has roughly 490,000 distinct CDR3 sequences, roughly an eighth seen once. This sample was shared with a second study, whose subject was yellow fever vaccine responses in identical twins.

Input material: CD4+ T cells sorted from blood. The receptors were gathered from a young woman in good health.

The chain links TRBV12-3 or TRBV12-4 to TRBJ1-1; a possible D gene is TRBD1 (6 bases). This CDR3 is built from 16 residues. V was cut by 5 bases and J by 2 bases, with 18 bases left in between. In DNA, the CDR3 is TGTGCCAGCAGTCCTGGGGGGCGGAGGCCAAACACTGAAGCTTTCTTT. Its protein product is CASSPGGRRPNTEAFF.

The genes are TRBV7-2 and TRBJ2-1, with a tentative D call TRBD2 (5 bases). The CDR3 spans 16 residues. V was trimmed by 5 bases and J by 4 bases, leaving 18 bases between them. Germline-derived CDR1 and CDR2 are SGHTA and FQGNSA. CDR3 nucleotide sequence: TGTGCCAGCAGCGCGCGGACGGGGATGGCGTACAATGAGCAGTTCTTC. This sequence encodes CASSARTGMAYNEQFF.

The chain couples TRBV20-1 to TRBJ2-1, with 12 bases lining up with TRBD2. CDR3 length: 14 residues. Germline lookup yields CDR1 DFQATT and CDR2 SNEGSKA (reference sequence). Trimming took 3 bases from V and 8 from J; bases not matched to a gene: 5. The CDR3: CSASFLAGGYEQFF. As DNA, the CDR3 is TGCAGTGCTAGTTTCCTAGCGGGGGGGTATGAGCAGTTCTTC.

This clonotype was counted only a few times. J is TRBJ2-7 and V is TRBV7-2; maybe TRBD1 (6 bases). V was clipped by 4 bases and J by 5 bases, with 18 bases between them. The CDR3 is made up of 15 amino acids. Per germline, CDR1 SGHTA and CDR2 FQGNSA. DNA for the CDR3: TGTGCCAGCAGCTCCTGGACAGATCCTGCTAACGAGCAGTACTTC. Translated: CASSSWTDPANEQYF.

This rearrangement joins TRBV19 to TRBJ1-4; D might be TRBD1 (5 bases). Germline V gives CDR1 LNHDA, CDR2 SQIVND (reference sequence). There are 15 residues in the CDR3. The ends were cut back, 5 bases at V and 2 bases at J, with 12 bases in the middle. The CDR3 is CASSSPGPTNEKLFF. The CDR3 coding sequence is TGTGCCAGTAGTTCTCCGGGACCGACTAATGAAAAACTGTTTTTT.

Many counts were recorded for this clonotype. The rearrangement joins TRBV12-3 or TRBV12-4 to TRBJ2-7, with D maybe TRBD1 (6 bases). Deletions cut 2 bases from V and 6 bases from J, with 11 bases between. The CDR3 covers 13 residues. This chain's CDR3 is CASSLTGIGEQYF. CDR3 in DNA: TGTGCCAGCAGTTTAACAGGGATCGGCGAGCAGTACTTC.

J is TRBJ2-2 and V is TRBV5-5; D perhaps matches TRBD1 (5 bases). Germline assignment: CDR1 SGHKS and CDR2 YYEKEE (reference sequence). This CDR3 is 14 amino acids long. V lost 4 bases and J lost 3, with 10 bases in between. The CDR3 DNA reads as TGTGCCAGCAGCCCGCAGGGTCACACCGGGGAGCTGTTTTTT. Translated, it gives CASSPQGHTGELFF.

V is TRBV11-2 and J is TRBJ2-1, with 13 bases identical to TRBD2. After removal of 2 bases from V and 0 bases from J, the junction contained 10 bases not matched to a gene. The CDR3 is 20 amino acids. Germline V lookup: CDR1 SGHAT, CDR2 FQNNGV. CDR3 DNA: TGTGCCAGCAGCTTAAAACCGGGACTAGCGGGGACGAGCTCCTACAATGAGCAGTTCTTC. Translating gives CASSLKPGLAGTSSYNEQFF. The full variable domain, with the rest looked up from reference TRBV11-2 and TRBJ2-1, is EAGVAQSPRYKIIEKRQSVAFWCNPISGHATLYWYQQILGQGPKLLIQFQNNGVVDDSQLPKDRFSAERLKGVDSTLKIQPAKLEDSAVYLCASSLKPGLAGTSSYNEQFFGPGTRLTVL.

This rearrangement joins TRBV7-2 to TRBJ2-7, with D uncertain. The CDR3 has 15 amino acids. Trimming stripped 3 bases from V and 2 bases from J, with 14 bases between. Germline values: CDR1 SGHTA, CDR2 FQGNSA. CDR3 residues: CASSFKRLGTYEQYF. CDR3 nucleotide sequence: TGTGCCAGCAGCTTTAAGAGACTGGGAACCTACGAGCAGTACTTC.

The chain is built from TRBV6-1 and TRBJ2-7; D perhaps matches TRBD1 (6 bases). Trimming removed 6 bases from V and 2 bases from J, with 17 bases in between. CDR1 and CDR2 from the germline V gene are MNHNS and SASEGT. This CDR3 has 15 residues. The CDR3 loop reads CASRGGPTNTYEQYF. In nucleotides, the CDR3 is TGTGCCAGCAGAGGGGGACCGACGAACACCTACGAGCAGTACTTC.

This clonotype has ten or more counts. The chain couples TRBV5-1 to TRBJ2-7; the D is unclear. The CDR3 contains 14 residues. Germline CDR1 and CDR2: SGHRS and YFSETQ. V was shortened by 0 bases and J by 3 bases, with 10 bases between the two germline ends. CDR3 amino acids: CASSLEARNYEQYF. The CDR3 DNA is TGCGCCAGCAGCTTGGAAGCACGGAACTACGAGCAGTACTTC.

A remark on this clonotype: It may be a read error: a sequence one base away is much more abundant. This sequence joins TRBV3-1 and TRBJ2-7; D perhaps matches TRBD2 (5 bases). Germline values: CDR1 LGHDT, CDR2 YNNKEL (reference sequence). The V and J ends lost 0 bases and 6 bases respectively, with 6 bases between them. The CDR3 has 12 residues. Here the CDR3 reads CASSQERGEQYF. CDR3 bases: TGTGCCAGCAGCCAAGAACGGGGCGAGCAGTACTTC.

This clonotype was counted at least ten times. The rearrangement joins TRBV5-1 to TRBJ2-1; a possible D gene is TRBD2 (5 bases). V lost 4 bases and J 9 bases, leaving 8 bases between the germline ends. This CDR3 is 11 amino acids long. Germline assignment: CDR1 SGHRS and CDR2 YFSETQ. CDR3 loop: CASSGAVEQFF. The CDR3 bases are TGCGCCAGCAGCGGAGCGGTTGAGCAGTTCTTC.

This clonotype was seen at least ten times. This chain connects TRBV18 to TRBJ2-3, with a tentative D call TRBD1 (6 bases). The CDR3 contains 13 residues. Germline-derived CDR1 and CDR2 are KGHSH and LQKENI. The ends were cut back, 4 bases at V and 2 bases at J, with 7 bases in the middle. As DNA, the CDR3 is TGTGCCAGCTCACGGGACAACACAGATACGCAGTATTTT. Protein product: CASSRDNTDTQYF. The whole variable domain, filled in from reference TRBV18 and TRBJ2-3, reads NAGVMQNPRHLVRRRGQEARLRCSPMKGHSHVYWYRQLPEEGLKFMVYLQKENIIDESGMPKERFSAEFPKEGPSILRIQQVVRGDSAAYFCASSRDNTDTQYFGPGTRLTVL.